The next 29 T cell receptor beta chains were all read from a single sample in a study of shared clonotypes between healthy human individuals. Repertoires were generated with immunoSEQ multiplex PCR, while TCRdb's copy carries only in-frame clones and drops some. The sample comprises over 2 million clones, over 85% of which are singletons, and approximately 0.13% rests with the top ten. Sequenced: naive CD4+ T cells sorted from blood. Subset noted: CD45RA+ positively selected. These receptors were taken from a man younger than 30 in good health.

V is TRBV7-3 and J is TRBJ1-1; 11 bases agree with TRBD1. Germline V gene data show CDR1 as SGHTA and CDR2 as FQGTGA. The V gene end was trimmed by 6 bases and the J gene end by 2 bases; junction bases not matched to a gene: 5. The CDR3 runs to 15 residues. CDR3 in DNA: TGTGCCAGCAGGGATCGGACAGGGGGCAACACTGAAGCTTTCTTT. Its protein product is CASRDRTGGNTEAFF.

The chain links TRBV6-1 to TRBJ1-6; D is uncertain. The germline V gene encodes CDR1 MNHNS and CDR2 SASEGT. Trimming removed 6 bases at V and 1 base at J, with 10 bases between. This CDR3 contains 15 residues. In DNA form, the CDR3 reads TGTGCCAGCAGGCAGGAAGGATCCTATAATTCACCCCTCCACTTT. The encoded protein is CASRQEGSYNSPLHF.

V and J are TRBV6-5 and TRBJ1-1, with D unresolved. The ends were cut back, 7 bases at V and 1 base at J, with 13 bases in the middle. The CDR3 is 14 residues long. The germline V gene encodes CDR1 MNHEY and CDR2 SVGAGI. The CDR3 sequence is CASMQSRWNTEAFF. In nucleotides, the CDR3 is TGTGCCAGCATGCAGTCCCGGTGGAACACTGAAGCTTTCTTT.

The CDR3 DNA sequence: TGTGCCAGCAGACAAGACAGGGGGCGCTTGGAGACCCAGTACTTC. Its protein is CASRQDRGRLETQYF. The chain couples TRBV6-5 to TRBJ2-5, with TRBD1 identical over 10 bases. The CDR3 length is 15 residues. Per germline, CDR1 MNHEY and CDR2 SVGAGI. The V segment lost 6 bases and the J segment 5 bases; nucleotides outside the gene matches: 9.

CDR3 DNA sequence: TGTGCCAGCAGTTACTCGGCTCTCTCCTACGAGCAGTACTTC. Its translation: CASSYSALSYEQYF. The V gene is TRBV6-6, the J gene TRBJ2-7, with D unresolved. V was pared by 0 bases and J by 0 bases, with 6 bases between. From germline, CDR1 is MNHNY and CDR2 SVGAGI (reference sequence). The CDR3 is 14 residues long.

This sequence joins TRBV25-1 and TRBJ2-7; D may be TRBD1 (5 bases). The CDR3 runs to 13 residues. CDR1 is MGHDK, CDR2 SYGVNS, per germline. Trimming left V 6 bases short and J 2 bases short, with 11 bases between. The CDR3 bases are TGTGCCAGCAGCCCACGACAGCCCTACGAGCAGTACTTC. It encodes CASSPRQPYEQYF.

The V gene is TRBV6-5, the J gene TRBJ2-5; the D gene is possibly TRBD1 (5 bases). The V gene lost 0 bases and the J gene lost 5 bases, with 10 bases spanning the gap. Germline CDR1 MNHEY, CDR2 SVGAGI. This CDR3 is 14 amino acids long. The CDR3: CASSYSDRRETQYF. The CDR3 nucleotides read TGTGCCAGCAGTTACTCTGACAGAAGGGAGACCCAGTACTTC.

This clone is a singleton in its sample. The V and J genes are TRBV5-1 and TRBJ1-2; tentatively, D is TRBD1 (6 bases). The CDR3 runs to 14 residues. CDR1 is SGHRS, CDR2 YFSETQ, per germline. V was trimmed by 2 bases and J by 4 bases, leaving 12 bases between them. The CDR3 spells CASSFGDTFYGYTF. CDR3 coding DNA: TGCGCCAGCAGCTTCGGGGACACCTTCTATGGCTACACCTTC.

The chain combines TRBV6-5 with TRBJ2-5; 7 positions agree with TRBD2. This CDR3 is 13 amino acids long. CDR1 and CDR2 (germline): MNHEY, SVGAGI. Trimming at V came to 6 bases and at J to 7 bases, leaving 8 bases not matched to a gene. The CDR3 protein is CASRPGLFGTQYF. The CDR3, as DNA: TGTGCCAGCAGGCCGGGACTATTCGGGACCCAGTACTTC.

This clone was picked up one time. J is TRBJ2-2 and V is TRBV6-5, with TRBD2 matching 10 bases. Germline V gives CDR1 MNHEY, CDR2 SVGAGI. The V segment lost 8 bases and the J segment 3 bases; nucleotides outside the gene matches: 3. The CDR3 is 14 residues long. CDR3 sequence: CASLAGGYTGELFF. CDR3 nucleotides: TGTGCCAGCTTAGCGGGAGGATACACCGGGGAGCTGTTTTTT.

This CDR3 is CASQGYRGVSYEQYF. The CDR3 DNA follows: TGTGCCAGCCAAGGCTACCGGGGCGTTTCCTACGAGCAGTACTTC. V is TRBV6-1 and J is TRBJ2-7; tentatively, D is TRBD1 or TRBD2 (5 bases each). The V gene's germline CDR1 is MNHNS and CDR2 SASEGT. Trimming shortened V by 8 bases and J by 1 base, and 18 bases separated the two germline ends. This CDR3 comprises 15 residues.

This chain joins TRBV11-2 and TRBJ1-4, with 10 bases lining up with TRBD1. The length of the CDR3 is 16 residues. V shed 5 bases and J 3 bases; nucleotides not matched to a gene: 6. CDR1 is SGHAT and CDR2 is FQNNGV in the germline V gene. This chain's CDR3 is CASSPDRGQANEKLFF. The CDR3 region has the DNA TGTGCCAGCAGCCCAGACAGGGGGCAAGCTAATGAAAAACTGTTTTTT.

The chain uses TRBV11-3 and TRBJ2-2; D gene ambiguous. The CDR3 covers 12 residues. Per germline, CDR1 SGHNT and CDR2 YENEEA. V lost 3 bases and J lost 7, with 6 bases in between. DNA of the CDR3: TGTGCCAGCAGCTTTAGTGTCGGGGAGCTGTTTTTT. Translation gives CASSFSVGELFF.

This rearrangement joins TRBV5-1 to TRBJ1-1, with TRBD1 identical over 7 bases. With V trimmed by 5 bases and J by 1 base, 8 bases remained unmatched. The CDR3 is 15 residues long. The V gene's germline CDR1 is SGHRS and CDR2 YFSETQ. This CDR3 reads CASRGDSKSNTEAFF. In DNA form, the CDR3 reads TGCGCCAGCAGGGGGGACAGTAAATCGAACACTGAAGCTTTCTTT. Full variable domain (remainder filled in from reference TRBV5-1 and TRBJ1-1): KAGVTQTPRYLIKTRGQQVTLSCSPISGHRSVSWYQQTPGQGLQFLFEYFSETQRNKGNFPGRFSGRQFSNSRSEMNVSTLELGDSALYLCASRGDSKSNTEAFFGQGTRLTVV.

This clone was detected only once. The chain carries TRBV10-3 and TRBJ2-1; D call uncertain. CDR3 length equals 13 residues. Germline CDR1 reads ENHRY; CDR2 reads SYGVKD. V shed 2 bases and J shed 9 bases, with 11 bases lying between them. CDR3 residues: CAISENTRAEQFF. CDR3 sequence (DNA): TGTGCCATCAGTGAGAACACACGTGCTGAGCAGTTCTTC.

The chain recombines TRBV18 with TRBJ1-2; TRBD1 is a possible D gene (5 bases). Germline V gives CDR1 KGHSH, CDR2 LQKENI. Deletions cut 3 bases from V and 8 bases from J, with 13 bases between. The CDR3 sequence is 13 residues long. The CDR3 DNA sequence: TGTGCCAGCTCACCCCAGGGTAAAGAGGGCTACACCTTC. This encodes CASSPQGKEGYTF.

CDR3 sequence (DNA): TGTGCCAGCAGCCAGGACAGTGAAAAACTGTTTTTT. Its translation is CASSQDSEKLFF. The chain has TRBV6-5 and TRBJ1-4; D is possibly TRBD1 (6 bases). V was clipped by 6 bases and J by 7 bases, with 9 bases between them. This CDR3 contains 12 residues. CDR1 and CDR2 (germline): MNHEY, SVGAGI.

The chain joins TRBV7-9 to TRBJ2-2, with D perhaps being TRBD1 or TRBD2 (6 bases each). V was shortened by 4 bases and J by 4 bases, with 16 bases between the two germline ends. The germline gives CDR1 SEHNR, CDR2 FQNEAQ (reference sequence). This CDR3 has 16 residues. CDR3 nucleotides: TGTGCCAGCAGCTCTCCGGGGGCGGCGGGCACCGGGGAGCTGTTTTTT. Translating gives CASSSPGAAGTGELFF.

The CDR3 loop is CASSALAGSTGELFF. CDR3 DNA sequence: TGTGCCAGCAGCGCTCTAGCGGGGAGCACCGGGGAGCTGTTTTTT. This chain uses TRBV7-3 with TRBJ2-2; 9 bases line up with TRBD2. Germline-derived CDR1 and CDR2 are SGHTA and FQGTGA. The V and J ends lost 5 bases and 4 bases, in that order; junction bases with no gene match: 5. The length of the CDR3 is 15 residues.

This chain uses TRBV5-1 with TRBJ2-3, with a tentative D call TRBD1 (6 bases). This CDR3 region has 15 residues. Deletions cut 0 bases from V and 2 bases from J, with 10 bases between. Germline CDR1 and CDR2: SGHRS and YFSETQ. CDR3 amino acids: CASSLDGQTTDTQYF. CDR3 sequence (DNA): TGCGCCAGCAGCTTGGACGGACAGACCACAGATACGCAGTATTTT.

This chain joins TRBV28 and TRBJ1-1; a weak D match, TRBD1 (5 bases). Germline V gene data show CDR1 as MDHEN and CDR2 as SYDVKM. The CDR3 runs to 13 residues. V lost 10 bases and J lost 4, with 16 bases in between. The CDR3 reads CATSEGPITEAFF. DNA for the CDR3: TGTGCCACCAGCGAGGGACCGATCACTGAAGCTTTCTTT. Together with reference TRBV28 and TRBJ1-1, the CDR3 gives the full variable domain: DVKVTQSSRYLVKRTGEKVFLECVQDMDHENMFWYRQDPGLGLRLIYFSYDVKMKEKGDIPEGYSVSREKKERFSLILESASTNQTSMYLCATSEGPITEAFFGQGTRLTVV.

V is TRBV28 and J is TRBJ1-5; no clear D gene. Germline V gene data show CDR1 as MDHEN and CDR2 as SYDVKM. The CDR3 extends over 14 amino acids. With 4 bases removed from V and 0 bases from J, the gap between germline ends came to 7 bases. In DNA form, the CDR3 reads TGTGCCAGCAGTTCTAAGGTTAGCAATCAGCCCCAGCATTTT. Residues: CASSSKVSNQPQHF.

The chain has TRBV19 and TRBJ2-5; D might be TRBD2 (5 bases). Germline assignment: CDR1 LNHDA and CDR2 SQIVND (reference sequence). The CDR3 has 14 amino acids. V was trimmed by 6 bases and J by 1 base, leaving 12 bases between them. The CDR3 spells CASRTLEPQETQYF. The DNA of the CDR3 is TGTGCCAGTAGAACACTAGAGCCCCAAGAGACCCAGTACTTC.

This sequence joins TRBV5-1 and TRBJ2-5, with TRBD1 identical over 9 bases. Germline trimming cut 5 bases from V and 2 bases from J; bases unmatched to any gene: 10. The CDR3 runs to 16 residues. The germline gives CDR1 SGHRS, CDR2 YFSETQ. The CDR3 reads CASRIRRDRGQETQYF. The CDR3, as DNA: TGCGCCAGCAGAATAAGGCGTGACAGGGGGCAAGAGACCCAGTACTTC.

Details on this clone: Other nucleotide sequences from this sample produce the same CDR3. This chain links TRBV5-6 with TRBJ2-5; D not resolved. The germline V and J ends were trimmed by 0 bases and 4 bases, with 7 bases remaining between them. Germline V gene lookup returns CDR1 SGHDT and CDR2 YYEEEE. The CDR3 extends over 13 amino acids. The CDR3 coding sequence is TGTGCCAGCAGCTTGGGGCGCGGAGAGACCCAGTACTTC. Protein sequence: CASSLGRGETQYF. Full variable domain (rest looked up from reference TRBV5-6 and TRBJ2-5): DAGVTQSPTHLIKTRGQQVTLRCSPKSGHDTVSWYQQALGQGPQFIFQYYEEEERQRGNFPDRFSGHQFPNYSSELNVNALLLGDSALYLCASSLGRGETQYFGPGTRLLVL.

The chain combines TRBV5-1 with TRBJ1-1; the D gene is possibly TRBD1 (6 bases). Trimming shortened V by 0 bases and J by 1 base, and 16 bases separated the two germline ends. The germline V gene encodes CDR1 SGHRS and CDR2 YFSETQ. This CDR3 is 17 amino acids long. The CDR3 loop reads CASSLDPGTSSNTEAFF. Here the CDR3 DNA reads TGCGCCAGCAGCTTGGACCCCGGGACATCCTCGAACACTGAAGCTTTCTTT.

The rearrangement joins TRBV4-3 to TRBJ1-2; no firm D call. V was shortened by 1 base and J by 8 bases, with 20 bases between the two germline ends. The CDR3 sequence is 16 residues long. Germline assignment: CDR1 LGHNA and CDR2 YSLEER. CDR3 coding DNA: TGCGCCAGCAGCCAAGGAGACCCGGGTCTGGGAGGCGGCTACACCTTC. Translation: CASSQGDPGLGGGYTF.

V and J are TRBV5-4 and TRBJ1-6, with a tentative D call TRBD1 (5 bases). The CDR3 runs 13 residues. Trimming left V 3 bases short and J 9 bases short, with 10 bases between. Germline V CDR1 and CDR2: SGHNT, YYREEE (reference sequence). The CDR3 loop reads CASSSQGPSPLHF. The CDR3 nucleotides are TGTGCCAGCAGCTCGCAGGGACCTTCACCCCTCCACTTT.

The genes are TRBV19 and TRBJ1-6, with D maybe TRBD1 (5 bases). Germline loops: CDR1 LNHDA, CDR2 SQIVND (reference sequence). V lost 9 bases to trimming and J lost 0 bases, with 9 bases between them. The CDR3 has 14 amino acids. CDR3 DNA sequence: TGTGCCAGCCAAGGGGTCTCCTATAATTCACCCCTCCACTTT. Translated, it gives CASQGVSYNSPLHF. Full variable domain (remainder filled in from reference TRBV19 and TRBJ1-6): DGGITQSPKYLFRKEGQNVTLSCEQNLNHDAMYWYRQDPGQGLRLIYYSQIVNDFQKGDIAEGYSVSREKKESFPLTVTSAQKNPTAFYLCASQGVSYNSPLHFGNGTRLTVT.